The TCR beta chain under discussion was sequenced for a study of OX40 agonist ivuxolimab in advanced cancers. Study overall: Ivuxolimab was delivered to patients intravenously every 2 weeks at doses spanning 0.01 to 10 mg/kg. Cancers in dose escalation were hepatocellular, melanoma, renal cell and head and neck.

This CDR3 comprises 16 residues. CDR1 is GTSNPN and CDR2 is SVGIG in the germline V gene (reference sequence). V gave up 0 bases and J gave up 9 bases; unmatched junction bases: 13. Produced via immunoSEQ multiplex PCR; TCRdb's table is partial and in-frame only. The sample consists of some 58,000 clones, 85% to 90% of them appearing once. This rearrangement joins TRBV30 to TRBJ2-1, with 8 bases lining up with TRBD2. The starting material was CD4+ or CD8+ T cells sorted from blood, obtained in a trial of the OX40 agonist ivuxolimab. The sequence came from an adult with an advanced solid tumor such as melanoma, head and neck, liver or kidney cancer. CDR3: CAWSVLGLRGATEQFF. The CDR3 DNA reads as TGTGCCTGGAGTGTATTGGGTTTGCGGGGGGCTACTGAGCAGTTCTTC.